The 10 T cell receptor beta chains given below trace back to one sample, sequenced in a study of blood T cell repertoires in COVID-19. Measured with immunoSEQ multiplex PCR; TCRdb has only the in-frame clones, and not every one. The sample holds about 180,000 clones, about 86% seen once. Sequenced sample: peripheral blood. Receptors were obtained from a woman in her sixties or seventies with COVID-19, enrolled during active disease.

The V call is TRBV27, the J call TRBJ1-6; TRBD1 might be the D (6 bases). The V and J ends lost 4 bases and 13 bases respectively, with 14 bases between them. Germline CDR1 is MNHEY and CDR2 is SMNVEV (reference sequence). This CDR3 spans 13 amino acids. DNA of the CDR3: TGTGCCAGCAGTTCGGGACACCAGGTGCCCCTCCACTTT. Amino acid sequence: CASSSGHQVPLHF.

This clone appeared a few times. The chain recombines TRBV5-1 with TRBJ1-2; 7 nucleotides match TRBD1. The trim removed 0 bases at V and 2 bases at J, leaving 4 bases unmatched. Looked up from germline, CDR1 is SGHRS and CDR2 is YFSETQ. The CDR3 is 15 residues long. CDR3 residues: CASSLGDRVNYGYTF. The CDR3 DNA is TGCGCCAGCAGCTTGGGGGACAGAGTAAACTATGGCTACACCTTC.

CDR3 protein: CSAGQGAAIEQYF. DNA for the CDR3: TGCAGCGCCGGACAGGGGGCGGCTATCGAGCAGTACTTC. This rearrangement joins TRBV29-1 to TRBJ2-7; 11 positions agree with TRBD1. The CDR3 sequence is 13 residues long. Germline CDR1 SQVTM, CDR2 ANQGSEA. Unmatched junction bases numbered 8, after V lost 7 bases and J lost 6 bases.

This chain joins TRBV5-1 and TRBJ1-6; 8 nucleotides agree with TRBD1. The germline V gene encodes CDR1 SGHRS and CDR2 YFSETQ. With 7 bases clipped from V and 11 bases from J, the junction kept 14 bases outside the gene matches. The CDR3 length is 15 residues. CDR3 sequence (DNA): TGCGCCAGCTCGCCGGATGGACAGGGTGGTCCACCCCTCCACTTT. Amino acid sequence: CASSPDGQGGPPLHF.

The rearrangement joins TRBV10-3 to TRBJ2-1, with 10 bases identical to TRBD1. Trimming at V came to 10 bases and at J to 9 bases, leaving 9 bases not matched to a gene. This CDR3 contains 13 residues. CDR1 ENHRY and CDR2 SYGVKD come from the germline V gene. Here the CDR3 reads CATSAGQGFEQFF. CDR3 DNA: TGTGCCACCTCAGCGGGACAGGGGTTTGAGCAGTTCTTC.

The chain uses TRBV18 and TRBJ2-6; D may be TRBD2 (6 bases). Trimming removed 3 bases from V and 9 bases from J, with 9 bases in between. This CDR3 spans 13 amino acids. Germline CDR1 and CDR2: KGHSH and LQKENI. Here the CDR3 DNA reads TGTGCCAGCTCACCCACCGGGAGCAACGTCCTGACTTTC. Translated, it gives CASSPTGSNVLTF. Together with reference TRBV18 and TRBJ2-6, the CDR3 gives the full variable domain: NAGVMQNPRHLVRRRGQEARLRCSPMKGHSHVYWYRQLPEEGLKFMVYLQKENIIDESGMPKERFSAEFPKEGPSILRIQQVVRGDSAAYFCASSPTGSNVLTFGAGSRLTVL.

V is TRBV19 and J is TRBJ2-3, with D possibly being TRBD1 (6 bases). V lost 1 base and J 4 bases, leaving 15 bases between the germline ends. The CDR3 extends over 16 amino acids. The germline gives CDR1 LNHDA, CDR2 SQIVND (reference sequence). CDR3: CASSIGGQIRADTQYF. CDR3 DNA sequence: TGTGCCAGTAGTATAGGGGGACAAATACGGGCAGATACGCAGTATTTT. The variable domain in full, with the rest retrieved from reference TRBV19 and TRBJ2-3, is DGGITQSPKYLFRKEGQNVTLSCEQNLNHDAMYWYRQDPGQGLRLIYYSQIVNDFQKGDIAEGYSVSREKKESFPLTVTSAQKNPTAFYLCASSIGGQIRADTQYFGPGTRLTVL.

V gene TRBV29-1 combines with J gene TRBJ1-2, with 8 bases identical to TRBD1. The CDR3 is 12 amino acids. J lost 4 bases, V lost 4 bases, and 2 bases had no gene match. CDR1 is SQVTM, CDR2 ANQGSEA, per germline. The CDR3 nucleotides are TGCAGCGTTGCCGGACAGGGCTATGGCTACACCTTC. Translation gives CSVAGQGYGYTF.

The rearrangement links TRBV10-3 to TRBJ2-1, with D uncertain. V was trimmed by 7 bases and J by 5 bases, leaving 15 bases between them. CDR3 length: 14 residues. Germline V gives CDR1 ENHRY, CDR2 SYGVKD. CDR3 amino acids: CAITKAGTDNEQFF. CDR3 bases: TGTGCCATCACGAAGGCAGGAACCGACAATGAGCAGTTCTTC.

The rearrangement links TRBV9 to TRBJ1-2; D is possibly TRBD1 (6 bases). Trimming shortened V by 4 bases and J by 4 bases, and 17 bases separated the two germline ends. The CDR3 covers 15 residues. Per the germline V gene, CDR1 is SGDLS and CDR2 is YYNGEE. CDR3 nucleotide sequence: TGTGCCAGCAGCCCAGGGGCGCCACCTAGCTATGGCTACACCTTC. This sequence encodes CASSPGAPPSYGYTF. The whole variable domain, filled in from reference TRBV9 and TRBJ1-2, reads DSGVTQTPKHLITATGQRVTLRCSPRSGDLSVYWYQQSLDQGLQFLIQYYNGEERAKGNILERFSAQQFPDLHSELNLSSLELGDSALYFCASSPGAPPSYGYTFGSGTRLTVV.